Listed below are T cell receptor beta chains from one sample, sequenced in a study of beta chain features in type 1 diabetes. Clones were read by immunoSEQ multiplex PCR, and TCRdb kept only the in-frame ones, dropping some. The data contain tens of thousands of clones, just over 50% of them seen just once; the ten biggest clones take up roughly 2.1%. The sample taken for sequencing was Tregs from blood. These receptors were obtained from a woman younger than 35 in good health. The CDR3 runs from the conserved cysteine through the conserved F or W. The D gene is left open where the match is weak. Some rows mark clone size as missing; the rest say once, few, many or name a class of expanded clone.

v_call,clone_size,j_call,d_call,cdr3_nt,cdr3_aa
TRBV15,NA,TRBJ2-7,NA,TGTGCCACCAGCATCATGAGGGGGAGTCCCGAGCAGTACTTC,CATSIMRGSPEQYF
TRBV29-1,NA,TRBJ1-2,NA,TGCAGCGTTGAAGGGACAGCGGAGTTTGGCTACACCTTC,CSVEGTAEFGYTF
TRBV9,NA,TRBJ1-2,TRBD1,TGTGCCAGCAGCGTAGTCCCCGGGACAGCTTATGGCTACACCTTC,CASSVVPGTAYGYTF
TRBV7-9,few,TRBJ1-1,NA,TGTGCCAGCAGCTCGCAAGGGACAAAGGAGGCTTTCTTT,CASSSQGTKEAFF
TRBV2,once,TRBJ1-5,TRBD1,TGTGCCAGCAATAGCGACAGGGATCAGCCCCAGCATTTT,CASNSDRDQPQHF
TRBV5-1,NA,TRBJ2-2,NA,TGCGCCAGCAGCCCAGGACAGTACACCGGGGAGCTGTTTTTT,CASSPGQYTGELFF
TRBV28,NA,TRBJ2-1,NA,TGTGCCAGCAGTCCGTCCGGCATCGGGAACAATGAGCAGTTCTTC,CASSPSGIGNNEQFF
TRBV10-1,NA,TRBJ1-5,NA,TGCGCCAGCAGTGGGGGCAGCCCGGTCCAGCCCCAGCATTTT,CASSGGSPVQPQHF
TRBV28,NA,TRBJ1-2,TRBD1,TGTGCCAGCCGGACAGGGCAAGAGGTCTATGGCTACACCTTC,CASRTGQEVYGYTF
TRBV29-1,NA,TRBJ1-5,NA,TGCAGCGTTGCACAGGGAAATAGCAATCAGCCCCAGCATTTT,CSVAQGNSNQPQHF
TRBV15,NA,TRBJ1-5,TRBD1,TGTGCCACCAGCAGCGGGGACAGGGGCTCGGGTAGCAATCAGCCCCAGCATTTT,CATSSGDRGSGSNQPQHF
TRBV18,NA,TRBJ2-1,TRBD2,TGTGCCAGCTCACTAACTAGCGGGAGTTGGAATGAGCAGTTCTTC,CASSLTSGSWNEQFF
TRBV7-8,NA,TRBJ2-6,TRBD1,TGTGCCAGCAGCTTATGGGGGACAGGGGACCCCATTTGGGCCACCGTCCTGACTTTC,CASSLWGTGDPIWATVLTF
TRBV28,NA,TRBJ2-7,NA,TGTGCCAGCAGTCCCACCCCCGGCAGGCGCCCCTACGAGCAGTACTTC,CASSPTPGRRPYEQYF
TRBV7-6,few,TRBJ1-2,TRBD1,TGTGCCAGCAGCCCCGACAGGGGGCTCTATGGCTACACCTTC,CASSPDRGLYGYTF
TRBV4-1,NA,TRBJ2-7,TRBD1,TGCGCCAGCAGCCAAGGGGGGACAGGGACACACTCCTACGAGCAGTACTTC,CASSQGGTGTHSYEQYF